These T cell receptor beta chains were read from a single sample in a study of T cell responses to AZD1222 COVID-19 vaccine. Clones were sequenced by immunoSEQ multiplex PCR, and TCRdb holds only the in-frame ones, with some missing. The table records roughly 130,000 clones, about 91% of them present only once. The starting material was peripheral blood, obtained on day 0 of AZD1222 vaccination. The source of these receptors is an adult in good health. CDR3s include the opening cysteine and the closing phenylalanine or tryptophan. The D gene is left open where the match is weak. Expanded clones are given a class, and other clones once, few, many or no size at all.

cdr3_nt,cdr3_aa,v_call,j_call,clone_size,d_call
TGCAGTATCGGGACTAGCGGTGAAGAGACCCAGTACTTC,CSIGTSGEETQYF,TRBV29-1,TRBJ2-5,-,TRBD2
TGTGCCAGCAGCAAAGTTCCGCCAAACGGAAATGGCAATCAGCCCCAGCATTTT,CASSKVPPNGNGNQPQHF,TRBV21-1,TRBJ1-5,-,-
TGTGCCAGCTCACCACGTAACACTGAAGCTTTCTTT,CASSPRNTEAFF,TRBV18,TRBJ1-1,once,-
TGTGCCAGCAGTGTTAGCGGGACGAACACCGGGGAGCTGTTTTTT,CASSVSGTNTGELFF,TRBV6-6,TRBJ2-2,-,TRBD2
TGTGCCAGCAGCCCTGATAACTATGGCTACACCTTC,CASSPDNYGYTF,TRBV7-3,TRBJ1-2,few,-
TGTGCCAGCAGTTTCGGAGGTGAAGCTTTCTTT,CASSFGGEAFF,TRBV12-3/TRBV12-4,TRBJ1-1,-,-
TGTGCCAGCAGTTACTCTACAGGACCTGGAAACACCATATATTTT,CASSYSTGPGNTIYF,TRBV6-6,TRBJ1-3,once,-
TGTGCCATCAGTTCGACTGATCTGTCCTACGAGCAGTACTTC,CAISSTDLSYEQYF,TRBV10-3,TRBJ2-7,-,-
TGTGCCTGGTCGCAGGGAGAGGGCTATGGCTACACCTTC,CAWSQGEGYGYTF,TRBV30,TRBJ1-2,few,-
TGTGCCAGTAAAAGTTACTCCCGGGTAGGAGAAAAACTGTTTTTT,CASKSYSRVGEKLFF,TRBV19,TRBJ1-4,-,-
TGTGCCAGCAGTTTGCAGGAAAAACTGTTTTTT,CASSLQEKLFF,TRBV12-3/TRBV12-4,TRBJ1-4,-,-
TGTGCCAGCAGTTACGACGGAGTCACAGATACGCAGTATTTT,CASSYDGVTDTQYF,TRBV6-5,TRBJ2-3,-,-
TGTGCCAGCAGCCAAGCGGGGGCGGGGTATGGCTACACCTTC,CASSQAGAGYGYTF,TRBV11-1,TRBJ1-2,-,-
TGTGCCAGCAGCGTAGATATGATGACCTACGAGCAGTACTTC,CASSVDMMTYEQYF,TRBV9,TRBJ2-7,few,-
TGTGCCAGTAGTATAGAGAGCGGGGGTACAGATACGCAGTATTTT,CASSIESGGTDTQYF,TRBV19,TRBJ2-3,-,TRBD2
TGTGCCAGCAGTGAAGCTGGGGGGCCAAAACTGTTTTTT,CASSEAGGPKLFF,TRBV2,TRBJ1-4,-,-
TGTGCCAGCAGCTTAAAATGGACCGGGGCTGGAAACACCATATATTTT,CASSLKWTGAGNTIYF,TRBV11-2,TRBJ1-3,-,-
TGTGCCAGCAGTATCGACATTCAAGGGATAACCCTCCACTTT,CASSIDIQGITLHF,TRBV6-1,TRBJ1-6,once,-
TGTGCCAGCAGCTTCCCAGACCCCCGGGAAGAGACCCAGTACTTC,CASSFPDPREETQYF,TRBV5-4,TRBJ2-5,-,-
TGCGCCAGCAGCTTGGGTTCTGAAGCTTTCTTT,CASSLGSEAFF,TRBV5-1,TRBJ1-1,-,-
TGTGCCAGCAGTTCCCCCTCCGGGACAGGGCAGGGCTACACCTTC,CASSSPSGTGQGYTF,TRBV6-5,TRBJ1-2,once,TRBD1
TGCGCCAGCCGCTTTGGGACAGGATTAGGGAACACTGAAGCTTTCTTT,CASRFGTGLGNTEAFF,TRBV5-1,TRBJ1-1,-,TRBD1
TGTGCCAGCGGGGGGTACGGGGCCAACGTCCTGACTTTC,CASGGYGANVLTF,TRBV12-3/TRBV12-4,TRBJ2-6,-,-
TGTGCCAGCAGCCCTACCGGGGCAAACTATGGCTACACCTTC,CASSPTGANYGYTF,TRBV9,TRBJ1-2,-,-
TGCAGTGCTAGTGACAGGGGGCGAGGTTCCGGGGAGCTGTTTTTT,CSASDRGRGSGELFF,TRBV20-1,TRBJ2-2,-,TRBD1
TGTGCCTGGAGTAGCCACTATGGCTACACCTTC,CAWSSHYGYTF,TRBV30,TRBJ1-2,-,-
TGTGCCTGGGACAGCTACAATGAGCAGTTCTTC,CAWDSYNEQFF,TRBV30,TRBJ2-1,-,-
TGTGCCAGCGGGCAGACTAGCGGAAACACCGGGGAGCTGTTTTTT,CASGQTSGNTGELFF,TRBV6-5,TRBJ2-2,-,TRBD2
TGTGCCAGCAGCCTCTCAAACAATGAGCAGTTCTTC,CASSLSNNEQFF,TRBV7-9,TRBJ2-1,once,-
TGTGCCAGCAGCGGCGGGTTGCCCTACACTGAAGCTTTCTTT,CASSGGLPYTEAFF,TRBV9,TRBJ1-1,once,-
TGTGCTAGTGGTTTGGTAATAGGGGGAAATCAGCCCCAGCATTTT,CASGLVIGGNQPQHF,TRBV12-5,TRBJ1-5,-,-
TGTGCCAGCAGCTTATGGGGGGCGGAAGATACGCAGTATTTT,CASSLWGAEDTQYF,TRBV7-2,TRBJ2-3,-,-
TGTGCCAGCAGTTACTCGGGGGGCGCTGAAGCTTTCTTT,CASSYSGGAEAFF,TRBV6-5,TRBJ1-1,-,-
TGTGCCAGTAGTATCCTTCAAGGGAACTATGGCTACACCTTC,CASSILQGNYGYTF,TRBV19,TRBJ1-2,few,-
TGTGCCAGCAGCTACGACTCCGGGGGCCGGGAGTTCTTC,CASSYDSGGREFF,TRBV7-2,TRBJ2-1,-,-
TGTGCCAGCAGCGCACAGGGGGCGGACACTGAAGCTTTCTTT,CASSAQGADTEAFF,TRBV7-3,TRBJ1-1,-,TRBD1
TGCGCCAGCAGCCAAGGACCGGGACAGGGAGCAAGGGAGCAGTACTTC,CASSQGPGQGAREQYF,TRBV4-1,TRBJ2-7,-,TRBD1
TGTGCCAGCAGCAATTTAGACAGGGGCGATAACACCGGGGAGCTGTTTTTT,CASSNLDRGDNTGELFF,TRBV21-1,TRBJ2-2,once,-
TGCAGCGTGACCGGGACAGGAAGCTCCTATGGCTACACCTTC,CSVTGTGSSYGYTF,TRBV29-1,TRBJ1-2,-,TRBD1
TGTGCCAGTATTTGGAGAAACACCATATATTTT,CASIWRNTIYF,TRBV19,TRBJ1-3,-,-
TGTGCCAGCAGCCAAATGGGGGAGGGGGAGACCCAGTACTTC,CASSQMGEGETQYF,TRBV3-1/TRBV3-2,TRBJ2-5,-,TRBD2
TGTGCCACCAGACTAGCGGGGGGGCTCACGCAGTATTTT,CATRLAGGLTQYF,TRBV11-2,TRBJ2-3,-,TRBD2
TGCGCCAGCAGCTCACCGGACCTGGGGAACACTGAAGCTTTCTTT,CASSSPDLGNTEAFF,TRBV5-1,TRBJ1-1,-,-
TGTGCCAGCAGCATCGGGACAGGGAGCAATGAGCAGTTCTTC,CASSIGTGSNEQFF,TRBV6-2/TRBV6-3,TRBJ2-1,-,TRBD1
TGTGCCAGCAGTTTTGGGGGCGGGGACACTCCTTCACCCCTCCACTTT,CASSFGGGDTPSPLHF,TRBV28,TRBJ1-6,-,-
TGTGCCAGCTCACCACCAGGGAACACTGAAGCTTTCTTT,CASSPPGNTEAFF,TRBV18,TRBJ1-1,-,-
TGCGCCAGCAGTCTTTCACAGGGTCCCACCGGGGAGCTGTTTTTT,CASSLSQGPTGELFF,TRBV4-1,TRBJ2-2,-,-
TGTGCCAGCACCTCTACCTGGGTTGGCTACACCTTC,CASTSTWVGYTF,TRBV6-5,TRBJ1-2,-,-
TGTGCCACCAGCCTTGAGCCGGGACTTAGCACAGATACGCAGTATTTT,CATSLEPGLSTDTQYF,TRBV15,TRBJ2-3,-,-
TGTGCCAGCAGCTCAACAGCGGGGGCAAACTACGAGCAGTACTTC,CASSSTAGANYEQYF,TRBV5-4,TRBJ2-7,once,TRBD2
TGTGCCAGCAGCTTGGGAGACAGGGGAGAAGGCTACACCTTC,CASSLGDRGEGYTF,TRBV5-4,TRBJ1-2,-,TRBD1
TGTGCCACCAGTGCCCCTGGACAGTACCGACTAAACTACGAGCAGTACTTC,CATSAPGQYRLNYEQYF,TRBV24-1,TRBJ2-7,-,-
TGTGCCAGCAGTGGCCCAGGGGGTGGCACTGAAGCTTTCTTT,CASSGPGGGTEAFF,TRBV25-1,TRBJ1-1,-,TRBD1
TGTGCCAGCGGGCCGGGGGGCGGCAATCAGCCCCAGCATTTT,CASGPGGGNQPQHF,TRBV6-5,TRBJ1-5,-,-
TGCGCCAGCAGCCAAGATTGGGGATCGAGGGGGGAGCAGTTCTTC,CASSQDWGSRGEQFF,TRBV4-3,TRBJ2-1,-,-
TGTGCCAGCAGTTTTAGCGGGAGAGGTCAGCAGTTCTTC,CASSFSGRGQQFF,TRBV12-3/TRBV12-4,TRBJ2-1,once,TRBD2
TGTGCCAGCAGCCAAGAGCAGGGGAGCCATCAGCCCCAGCATTTT,CASSQEQGSHQPQHF,TRBV2,TRBJ1-5,-,-
TGTGCCAGCAGCCTAGGTAGAGATACGCAGTATTTT,CASSLGRDTQYF,TRBV28,TRBJ2-3,-,-